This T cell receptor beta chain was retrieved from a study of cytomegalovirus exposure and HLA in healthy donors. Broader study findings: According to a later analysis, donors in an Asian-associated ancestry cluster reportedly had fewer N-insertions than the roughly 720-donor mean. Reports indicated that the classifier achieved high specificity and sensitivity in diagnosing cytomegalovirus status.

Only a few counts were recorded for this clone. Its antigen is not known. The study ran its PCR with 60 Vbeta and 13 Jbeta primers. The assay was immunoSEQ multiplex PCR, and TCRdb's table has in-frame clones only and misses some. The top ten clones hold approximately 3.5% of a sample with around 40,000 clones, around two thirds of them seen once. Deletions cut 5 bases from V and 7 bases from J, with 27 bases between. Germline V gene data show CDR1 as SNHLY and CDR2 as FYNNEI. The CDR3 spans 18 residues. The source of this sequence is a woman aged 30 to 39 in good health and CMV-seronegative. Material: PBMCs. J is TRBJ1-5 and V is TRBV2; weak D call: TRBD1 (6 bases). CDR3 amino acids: CASSSTHRRTGRGQPQHF. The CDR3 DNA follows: TGTGCCAGCAGTTCCACCCATAGGAGAACAGGGAGGGGACAGCCCCAGCATTTT.